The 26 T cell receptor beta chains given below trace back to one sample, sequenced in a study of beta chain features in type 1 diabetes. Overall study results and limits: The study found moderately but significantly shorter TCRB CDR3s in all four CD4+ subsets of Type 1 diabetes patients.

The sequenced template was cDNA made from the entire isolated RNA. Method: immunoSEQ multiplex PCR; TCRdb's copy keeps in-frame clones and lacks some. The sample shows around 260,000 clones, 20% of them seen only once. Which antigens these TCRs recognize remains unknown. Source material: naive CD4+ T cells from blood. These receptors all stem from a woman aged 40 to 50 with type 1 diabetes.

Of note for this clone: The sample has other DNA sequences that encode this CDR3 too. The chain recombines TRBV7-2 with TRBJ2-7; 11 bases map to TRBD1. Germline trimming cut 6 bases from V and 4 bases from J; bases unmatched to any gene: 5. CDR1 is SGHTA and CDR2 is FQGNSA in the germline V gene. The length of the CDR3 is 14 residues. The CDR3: CASSLGQGGYEQYF. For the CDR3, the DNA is TGTGCCAGCAGTCTGGGACAGGGGGGTTACGAGCAGTACTTC. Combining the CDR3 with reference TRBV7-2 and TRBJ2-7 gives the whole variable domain GAGVSQSPSNKVTEKGKDVELRCDPISGHTALYWYRQSLGQGLEFLIYFQGNSAPDKSGLPSDRFSAERTGGSVSTLTIQRTQQEDSAVYLCASSLGQGGYEQYFGPGTRLTVT.

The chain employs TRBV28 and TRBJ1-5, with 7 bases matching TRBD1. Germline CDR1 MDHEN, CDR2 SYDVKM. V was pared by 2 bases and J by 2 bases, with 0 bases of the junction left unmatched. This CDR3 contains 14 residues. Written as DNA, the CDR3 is TGTGCCAGCAGTTTAGGACAGGGCAATCAGCCCCAGCATTTT. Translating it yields CASSLGQGNQPQHF.

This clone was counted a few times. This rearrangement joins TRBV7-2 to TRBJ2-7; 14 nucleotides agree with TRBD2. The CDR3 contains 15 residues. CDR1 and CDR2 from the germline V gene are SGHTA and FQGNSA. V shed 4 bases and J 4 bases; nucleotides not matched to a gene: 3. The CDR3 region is CASSSGLAGEYEQYF. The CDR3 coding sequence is TGTGCCAGCAGCTCGGGACTAGCGGGAGAGTACGAGCAGTACTTC.

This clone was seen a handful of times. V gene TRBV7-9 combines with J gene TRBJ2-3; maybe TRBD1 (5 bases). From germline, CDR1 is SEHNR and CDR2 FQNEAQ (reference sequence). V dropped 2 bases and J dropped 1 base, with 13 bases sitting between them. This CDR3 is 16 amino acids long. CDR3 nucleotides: TGTGCCAGCAGCTTATTTGGGGCTGAGGGCACAGATACGCAGTATTTT. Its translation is CASSLFGAEGTDTQYF.

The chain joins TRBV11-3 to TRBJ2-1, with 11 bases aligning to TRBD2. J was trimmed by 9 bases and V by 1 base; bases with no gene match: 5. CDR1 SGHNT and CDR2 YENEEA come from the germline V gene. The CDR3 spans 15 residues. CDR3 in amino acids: CASSLVAGGPSEQFF. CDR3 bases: TGTGCCAGCAGCTTAGTAGCGGGGGGGCCAAGTGAGCAGTTCTTC. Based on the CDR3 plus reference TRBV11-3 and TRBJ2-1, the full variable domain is EAGVVQSPRYKIIEKKQPVAFWCNPISGHNTLYWYLQNLGQGPELLIRYENEEAVDDSQLPKDRFSAERLKGVDSTLKIQPAELGDSAVYLCASSLVAGGPSEQFFGPGTRLTVL.

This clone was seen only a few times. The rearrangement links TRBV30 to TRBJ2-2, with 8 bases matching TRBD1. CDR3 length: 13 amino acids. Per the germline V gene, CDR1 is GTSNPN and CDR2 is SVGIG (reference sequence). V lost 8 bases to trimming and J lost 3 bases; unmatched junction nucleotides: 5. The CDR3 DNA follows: TGTGCCCGCAGGGGGCAGGACACCGGGGAGCTGTTTTTT. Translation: CARRGQDTGELFF.

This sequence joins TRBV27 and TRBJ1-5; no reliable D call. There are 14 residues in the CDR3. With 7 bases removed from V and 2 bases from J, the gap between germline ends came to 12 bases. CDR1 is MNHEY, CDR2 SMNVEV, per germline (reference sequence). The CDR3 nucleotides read TGTGCCAGCACCCCCCACGGGGGCAATCAGCCCCAGCATTTT. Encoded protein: CASTPHGGNQPQHF.

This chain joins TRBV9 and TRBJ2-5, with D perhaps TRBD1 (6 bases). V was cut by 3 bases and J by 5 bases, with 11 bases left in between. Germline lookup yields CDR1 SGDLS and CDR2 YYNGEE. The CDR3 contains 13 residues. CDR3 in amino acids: CASSANREETQYF. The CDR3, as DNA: TGTGCCAGCAGCGCGAACAGGGAGGAGACCCAGTACTTC.

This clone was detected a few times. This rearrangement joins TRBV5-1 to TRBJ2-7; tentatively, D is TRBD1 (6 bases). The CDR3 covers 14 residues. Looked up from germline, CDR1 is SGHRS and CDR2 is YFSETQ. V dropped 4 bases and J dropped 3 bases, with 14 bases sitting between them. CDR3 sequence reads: CASSPPGHHYEQYF. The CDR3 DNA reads TGCGCCAGCAGCCCCCCGGGACATCACTACGAGCAGTACTTC.

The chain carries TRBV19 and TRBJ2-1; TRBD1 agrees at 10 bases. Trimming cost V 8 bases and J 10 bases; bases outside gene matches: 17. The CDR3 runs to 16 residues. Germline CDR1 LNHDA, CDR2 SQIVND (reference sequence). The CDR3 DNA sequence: TGTGCCAGTTCGAGGAAGGGGGACAGGGGCTTGTGGGAGCAGTTCTTC. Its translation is CASSRKGDRGLWEQFF.

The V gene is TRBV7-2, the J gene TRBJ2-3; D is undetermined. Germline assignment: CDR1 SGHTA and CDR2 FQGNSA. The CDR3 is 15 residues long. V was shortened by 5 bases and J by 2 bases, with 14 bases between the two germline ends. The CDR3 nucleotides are TGTGCCAGCAGCCTACAGCATTCAGACACAGATACGCAGTATTTT. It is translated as CASSLQHSDTDTQYF.

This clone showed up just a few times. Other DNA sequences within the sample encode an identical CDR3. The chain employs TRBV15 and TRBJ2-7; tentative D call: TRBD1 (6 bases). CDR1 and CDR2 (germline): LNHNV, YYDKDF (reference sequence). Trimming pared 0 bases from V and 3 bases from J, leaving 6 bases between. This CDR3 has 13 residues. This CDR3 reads CATSREQGYEQYF. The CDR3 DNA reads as TGTGCCACCAGCAGAGAACAGGGCTACGAGCAGTACTTC.

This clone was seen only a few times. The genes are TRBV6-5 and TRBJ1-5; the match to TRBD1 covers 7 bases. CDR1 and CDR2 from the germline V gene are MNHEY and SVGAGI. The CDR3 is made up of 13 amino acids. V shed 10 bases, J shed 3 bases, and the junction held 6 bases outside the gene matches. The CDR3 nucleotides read TGTGCCACCTCTGACAGGGTCAATCAGCCCCAGCATTTT. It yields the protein CATSDRVNQPQHF.

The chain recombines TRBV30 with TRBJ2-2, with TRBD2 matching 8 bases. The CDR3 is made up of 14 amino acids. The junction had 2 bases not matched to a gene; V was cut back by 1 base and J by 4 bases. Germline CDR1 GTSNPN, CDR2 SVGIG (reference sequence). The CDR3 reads CAWSAGTSTGELFF. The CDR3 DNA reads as TGTGCCTGGAGTGCAGGGACTAGCACCGGGGAGCTGTTTTTT.

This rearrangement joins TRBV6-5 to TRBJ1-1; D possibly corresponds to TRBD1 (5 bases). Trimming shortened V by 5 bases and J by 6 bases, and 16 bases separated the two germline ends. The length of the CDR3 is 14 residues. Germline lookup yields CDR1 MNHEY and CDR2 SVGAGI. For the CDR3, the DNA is TGTGCCAGCAGTAAACAGGTTAAGACTTCTGAAGCTTTCTTT. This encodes CASSKQVKTSEAFF.

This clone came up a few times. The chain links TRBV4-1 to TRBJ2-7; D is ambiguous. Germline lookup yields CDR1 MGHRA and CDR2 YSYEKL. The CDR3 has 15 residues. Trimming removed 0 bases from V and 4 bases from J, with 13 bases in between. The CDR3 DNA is TGCGCCAGCAGCCAAGATCTATACGTCCCGTACGAGCAGTACTTC. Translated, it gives CASSQDLYVPYEQYF.

Written as DNA, the CDR3 is TGTGCCAGTAGTATAGAAGGGACAGCTTCCTACGAGCAGTACTTC. Its protein product is CASSIEGTASYEQYF. The chain joins TRBV19 to TRBJ2-7; TRBD1 aligns across 7 bases. Germline loops: CDR1 LNHDA, CDR2 SQIVND (reference sequence). The CDR3 runs 15 residues. J gave up 1 base and V 0 bases, and 3 bases lay outside the gene matches.

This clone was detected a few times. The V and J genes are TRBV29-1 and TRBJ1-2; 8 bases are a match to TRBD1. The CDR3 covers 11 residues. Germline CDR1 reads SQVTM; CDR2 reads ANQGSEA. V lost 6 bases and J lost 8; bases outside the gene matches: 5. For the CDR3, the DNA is TGCAGCGTGAGACAGGGGAAGGGCTACACCTTC. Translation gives CSVRQGKGYTF.

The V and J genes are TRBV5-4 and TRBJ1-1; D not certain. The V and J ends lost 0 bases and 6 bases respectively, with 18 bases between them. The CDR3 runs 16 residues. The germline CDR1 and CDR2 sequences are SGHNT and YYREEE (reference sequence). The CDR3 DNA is TGTGCCAGCAGCTTGGATTTTCACCCAGTTAATGCTGAAGCTTTCTTT. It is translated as CASSLDFHPVNAEAFF.

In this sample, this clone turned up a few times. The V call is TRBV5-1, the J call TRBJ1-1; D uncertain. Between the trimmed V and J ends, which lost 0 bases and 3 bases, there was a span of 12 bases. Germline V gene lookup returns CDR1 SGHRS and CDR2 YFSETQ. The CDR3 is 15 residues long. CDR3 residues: CASSLVGSRDTEAFF. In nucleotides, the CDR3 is TGCGCCAGCAGCTTGGTCGGGAGTAGGGACACTGAAGCTTTCTTT.

In nucleotides, the CDR3 is TGTGCCAGCTCACCCCCCGGGACAGGGTTCTACGAGCAGTACTTC. It translates to CASSPPGTGFYEQYF. The chain uses TRBV18 and TRBJ2-7; 9 nucleotides match TRBD1. The length of the CDR3 is 15 residues. J was trimmed by 3 bases and V by 3 bases; bases with no gene match: 6. Germline values: CDR1 KGHSH, CDR2 LQKENI.

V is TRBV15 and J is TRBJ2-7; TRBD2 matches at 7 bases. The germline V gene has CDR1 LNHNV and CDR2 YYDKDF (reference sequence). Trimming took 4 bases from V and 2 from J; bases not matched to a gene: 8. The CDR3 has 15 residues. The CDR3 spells CATSMERGTAYEQYF. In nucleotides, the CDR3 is TGTGCCACCAGCATGGAGCGGGGTACCGCCTACGAGCAGTACTTC. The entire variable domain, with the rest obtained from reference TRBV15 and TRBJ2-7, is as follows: DAMVIQNPRYQVTQFGKPVTLSCSQTLNHNVMYWYQQKSSQAPKLLFHYYDKDFNNEADTPDNFQSRRPNTSFCFLDIRSPGLGDTAMYLCATSMERGTAYEQYFGPGTRLTVT.

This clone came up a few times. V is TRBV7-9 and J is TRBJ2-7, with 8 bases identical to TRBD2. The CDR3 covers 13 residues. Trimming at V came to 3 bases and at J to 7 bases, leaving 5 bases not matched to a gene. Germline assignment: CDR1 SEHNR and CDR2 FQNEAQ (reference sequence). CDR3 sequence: CASSLIAGPEQYF. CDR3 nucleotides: TGTGCCAGCAGCTTGATAGCGGGACCGGAGCAGTACTTC.

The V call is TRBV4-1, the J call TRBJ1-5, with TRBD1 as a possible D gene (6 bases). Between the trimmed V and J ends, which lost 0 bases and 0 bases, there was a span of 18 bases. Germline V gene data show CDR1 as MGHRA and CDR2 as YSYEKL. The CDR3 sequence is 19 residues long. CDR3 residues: CASSQDRDKAGRSNQPQHF. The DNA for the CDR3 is TGCGCCAGCAGCCAAGATAGGGACAAGGCCGGGCGTAGCAATCAGCCCCAGCATTTT.

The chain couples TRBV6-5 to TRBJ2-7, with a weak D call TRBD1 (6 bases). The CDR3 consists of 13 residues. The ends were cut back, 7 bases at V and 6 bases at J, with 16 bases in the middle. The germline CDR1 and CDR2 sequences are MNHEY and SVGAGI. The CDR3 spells CASKAQGWTEQYF. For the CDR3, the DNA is TGTGCCAGCAAGGCTCAGGGGTGGACCGAGCAGTACTTC.

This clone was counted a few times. The CDR3 loop is CASSDRDSTEAFF. Written as DNA, the CDR3 is TGTGCCAGCTCAGATAGGGACAGTACTGAAGCTTTCTTT. The rearrangement uses TRBV18 and TRBJ1-1, with TRBD1 matching 7 bases. Germline V gene data show CDR1 as KGHSH and CDR2 as LQKENI. After removal of 5 bases from V and 5 bases from J, the junction contained 5 bases not matched to a gene. The length of the CDR3 is 13 residues.